This T cell receptor beta chain was retrieved from a study of T cells after yellow fever vaccination. This clonotype was picked up one time. Its antigen remains unknown. Whole-study findings and limits: A small share of clonotypes appeared in both CD4 and CD8 compartments. Most primary-vaccination clones recurred post-booster (roughly 96% CD4, around 90% CD8). There was a possibility that FACS-sorted repertoires contained abundant clonotypes contaminating from the bulk population.

Production of TCR cDNA was by 5'RACE template switching, which also added a universal primer site and UMIs. TCRdb re-called the 5' RACE reads through MiXCR, storing one row per CDR3 protein. Of hundreds of thousands of distinct CDR3 sequences listed, about 17% are singletons. Trimming took off 8 bases at V and 6 bases at J, with 14 bases between the two ends. The germline V gene encodes CDR1 KGHSH and CDR2 LQKENI. This CDR3 is built from 13 residues. The chain joins TRBV18 to TRBJ2-1; the D is unclear. Sequencing was performed on PBMCs, taken before the yellow fever booster vaccination. This clonotype originated in a man younger than 35 who received the YFV17D yellow fever vaccine. The CDR3 spells CASADGPRNEQFF. The CDR3 DNA reads as TGTGCCAGCGCAGACGGGCCCCGCAATGAGCAGTTCTTC.